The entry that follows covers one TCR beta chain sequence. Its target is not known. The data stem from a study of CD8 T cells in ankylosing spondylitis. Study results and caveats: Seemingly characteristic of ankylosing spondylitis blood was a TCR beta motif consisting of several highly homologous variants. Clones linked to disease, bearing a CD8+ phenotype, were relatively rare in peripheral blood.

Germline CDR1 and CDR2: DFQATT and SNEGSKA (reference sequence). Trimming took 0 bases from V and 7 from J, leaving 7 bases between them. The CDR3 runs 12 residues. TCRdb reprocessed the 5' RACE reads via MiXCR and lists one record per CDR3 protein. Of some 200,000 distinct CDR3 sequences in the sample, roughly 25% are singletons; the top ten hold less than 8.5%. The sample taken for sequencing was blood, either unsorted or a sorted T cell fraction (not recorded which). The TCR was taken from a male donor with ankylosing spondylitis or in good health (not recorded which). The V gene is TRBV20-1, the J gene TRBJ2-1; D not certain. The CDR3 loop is CSAREVGNEQFF. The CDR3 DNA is TGCAGTGCTAGAGAGGTGGGGAATGAGCAGTTCTTC.